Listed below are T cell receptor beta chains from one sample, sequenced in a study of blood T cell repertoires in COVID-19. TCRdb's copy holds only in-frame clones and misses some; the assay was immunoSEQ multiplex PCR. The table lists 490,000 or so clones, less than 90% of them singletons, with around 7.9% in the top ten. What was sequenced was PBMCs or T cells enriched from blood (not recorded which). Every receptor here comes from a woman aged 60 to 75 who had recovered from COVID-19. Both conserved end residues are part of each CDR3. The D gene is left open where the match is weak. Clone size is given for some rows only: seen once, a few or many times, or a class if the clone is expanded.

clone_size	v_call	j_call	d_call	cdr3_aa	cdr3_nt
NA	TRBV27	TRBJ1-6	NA	CASSNPRVSYNSPLHF	TGTGCCAGCAGTAACCCCAGGGTTTCCTATAATTCACCCCTCCACTTT
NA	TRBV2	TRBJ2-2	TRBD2	CASSITSGRGTGELFF	TGTGCCAGCAGTATTACTAGCGGGAGGGGCACCGGGGAGCTGTTTTTT
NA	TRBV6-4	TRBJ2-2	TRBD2	CASSRSTSGVLTGELFF	TGTGCCAGCAGTAGGTCTACTAGCGGGGTCCTCACCGGGGAGCTGTTTTTT
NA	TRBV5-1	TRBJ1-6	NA	CASSLGGTGNSPLHF	TGCGCCAGCAGCCTCGGGGGGACGGGTAATTCACCCCTCCACTTT
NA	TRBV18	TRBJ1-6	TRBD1	CASSPPQGPGQTNSPLHF	TGTGCCAGCTCACCCCCTCAAGGACCGGGACAGACTAATTCACCCCTCCACTTT
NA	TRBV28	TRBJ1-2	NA	CASSLGGNYGYTF	TGTGCCAGCAGTTTAGGCGGTAACTATGGCTACACCTTC
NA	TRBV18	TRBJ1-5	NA	CASSPNPGRDQPQHF	TGTGCCAGCTCACCGAATCCAGGGAGGGATCAGCCCCAGCATTTT
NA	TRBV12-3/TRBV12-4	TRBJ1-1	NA	CASSMGPRVGAFF	TGTGCCAGCAGTATGGGCCCCAGGGTCGGAGCTTTCTTT
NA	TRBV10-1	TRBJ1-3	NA	CASSESTGYGNTIYF	TGCGCCAGCAGTGAGTCAACGGGTTATGGAAACACCATATATTTT
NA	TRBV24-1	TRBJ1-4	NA	CATSDFPRSTGLFF	TGTGCCACCAGTGATTTTCCCCGATCTACGGGACTGTTTTTT
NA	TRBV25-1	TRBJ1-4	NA	CASSIQGPYEKLFF	TGTGCCAGCAGTATCCAGGGGCCTTATGAAAAACTGTTTTTT
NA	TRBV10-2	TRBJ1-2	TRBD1	CASRRPGQLYGYTF	TGCGCCAGCAGGCGCCCGGGACAGCTATATGGCTACACCTTC
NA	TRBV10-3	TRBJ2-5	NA	CAISESKGGAGGETQYF	TGTGCCATCAGTGAGTCGAAAGGAGGGGCCGGGGGAGAGACCCAGTACTTC
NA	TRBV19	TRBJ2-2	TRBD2	CASSMTSGVAGELFF	TGTGCCAGTAGTATGACTAGCGGGGTGGCCGGGGAGCTGTTTTTT
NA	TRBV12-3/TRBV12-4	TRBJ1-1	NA	CASARVFTEAFF	TGTGCCAGCGCCAGGGTTTTTACTGAAGCTTTCTTT
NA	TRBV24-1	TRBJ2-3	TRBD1	CATSVRDRGNTDTQYF	TGTGCCACCAGTGTCCGGGACAGGGGGAACACAGATACGCAGTATTTT
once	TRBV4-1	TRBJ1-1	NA	CASSPVRGGWDTEAFF	TGCGCCAGCAGCCCAGTACGTGGGGGGTGGGACACTGAAGCTTTCTTT
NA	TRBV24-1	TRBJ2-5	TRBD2	CATSDGGTSQETQYF	TGTGCCACCAGTGATGGGGGGACTAGCCAAGAGACCCAGTACTTC
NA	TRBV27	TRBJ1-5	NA	CASSLSLGGGQPQHF	TGTGCCAGCAGTTTATCCCTCGGGGGGGGACAGCCCCAGCATTTT
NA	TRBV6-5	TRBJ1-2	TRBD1	CASSYFTGGYGYTF	TGTGCCAGCAGTTACTTCACAGGGGGCTATGGCTACACCTTC
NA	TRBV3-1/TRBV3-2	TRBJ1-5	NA	CASSQSGGAGQPQHF	TGTGCCAGCAGCCAATCGGGGGGGGCGGGACAGCCCCAGCATTTT
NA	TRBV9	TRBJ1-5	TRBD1	CASSARDRGHDSNQPQHF	TGTGCCAGCAGCGCGCGGGACAGGGGGCACGATAGCAATCAGCCCCAGCATTTT
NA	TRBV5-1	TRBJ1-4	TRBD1	CASSGGQENEKLFF	TGCGCCAGCAGCGGGGGACAGGAGAATGAAAAACTGTTTTTT
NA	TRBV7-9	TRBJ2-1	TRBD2	CASSFDGGAYNEQFF	TGTGCCAGCAGCTTCGACGGGGGGGCCTACAATGAGCAGTTCTTC
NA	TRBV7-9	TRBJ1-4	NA	CASRSKGGLNEKLFF	TGTGCCAGCAGATCCAAGGGGGGACTAAATGAAAAACTGTTTTTT
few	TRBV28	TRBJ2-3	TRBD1	CASSSPTGGSLGIHTDTQYF	TGTGCCAGCAGTTCGCCGACAGGGGGGAGTTTAGGGATACACACAGATACGCAGTATTTT
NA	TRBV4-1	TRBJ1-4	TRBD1	CASSQADRGRGNEKLFF	TGCGCCAGCAGCCAAGCCGACAGGGGGCGAGGTAATGAAAAACTGTTTTTT
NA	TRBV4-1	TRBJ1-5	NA	CASSQDPNQPQHF	TGCGCCAGCAGCCAAGATCCGAATCAGCCCCAGCATTTT
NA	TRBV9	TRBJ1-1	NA	CASNDGYNTEAFF	TGTGCCAGCAACGACGGGTACAACACTGAAGCTTTCTTT
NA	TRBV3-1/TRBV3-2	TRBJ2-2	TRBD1	CASSVGQGGSGELFF	TGTGCCAGCAGCGTAGGACAGGGTGGTTCCGGGGAGCTGTTTTTT
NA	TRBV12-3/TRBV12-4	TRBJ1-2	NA	CASSLNHGPGYTF	TGTGCCAGCAGCCTAAATCATGGTCCCGGCTACACCTTC
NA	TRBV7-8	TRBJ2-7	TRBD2	CASSPLTSGLREQYF	TGTGCCAGCAGCCCCCTGACTAGCGGACTTCGCGAGCAGTACTTC